The present T cell receptor beta chain was sequenced within a study of cytomegalovirus exposure and HLA in healthy donors. Notes on the study in general: Presence/absence comparisons presumed near-even sequencing depth among donors.

The length of the CDR3 is 15 residues. Germline CDR1 reads WSHSY; CDR2 reads SAAADI. V trimming: 5 bases; J trimming: 0 bases; junction bases outside the gene matches: 7. Regarding this clone: Its antigen is not identified.

PCR involved 60 Vbeta and 13 Jbeta primers. Generated by immunoSEQ multiplex PCR, the TCRdb table keeps only in-frame clones and is missing some. The repertoire holds around 140,000 clones, with 70% to 80% as singletons. The chain links TRBV10-2 to TRBJ2-7, with 7 positions matching TRBD1. Sequenced sample: PBMCs. This receptor was identified in a woman aged 60-75 years in good health and CMV-seronegative. CDR3 DNA: TGCGCCAGCAGTCCGGGACAGATCGACTCCTACGAGCAGTACTTC. Its translation: CASSPGQIDSYEQYF.